Described below is a single TCR beta chain sequence and its context. This clone occurred a few times. The antigen it recognizes is unknown. There are no base qualities to consult, and no much larger clone falls within one base. The donors were included in the validation cohort of roughly 130 subjects, a group kept apart from the roughly 670-subject first cohort. The source of the sample is a study of cytomegalovirus exposure and HLA in healthy donors (dated by TCRdb to about 2017). Notes on the research overall: A later analysis indicated that the 100 to 150 validation repertoires were generated on the platform also employed for the roughly 650 repertoires of the first cohort. To predict cytomegalovirus infection status, the study combined high-throughput TCR immunosequencing, statistical association of individual TCRs with disease status, and machine learning. Besides the first cohort of 550 to 750 subjects, a separate validation cohort made up of around 120 different subjects was used. The study aimed to test whether cataloging public T cell receptors could reveal signatures of past pathogen exposure. The study at large found these results: The validation cohort had no HLA typing available for a later analysis, so co-occurrence within that cohort was assessed over all 110 or so repertoires. Three of the identified cytomegalovirus-associated TCR beta chains were confirmed in vitro to be specific for cytomegalovirus antigens. A later analysis found that TCRs clustered in the first cohort also tended to co-occur in the roughly 120 validation repertoires, with 94% of cluster scores above 0. It was suggested by the authors that the approach could potentially be generalized to other disease states and immunological phenotypes. The classifier was reported to diagnose cytomegalovirus status with high specificity and sensitivity in both the original cohort and the validation cohort. The study listed 150 to 200 TCR beta chains as associated with cytomegalovirus. Most TCR sequences were observed very rarely across donors, whereas some public TCRs were present in many individuals.

From the germline V gene (reference sequence), CDR1 is LNHDA and CDR2 is SQIVND. Inclusive of the bounding cysteine and phenylalanine, the CDR3 is 15 residues long. The CDR3 DNA has 45 bases and is translated from base 1. Trimming removed 3 bases from V and 4 bases from J, leaving 16 bases between the germline ends. Libraries were constructed by the immunoSEQ multiplex PCR assay. As for the original processing: To diagnose cytomegalovirus status from the catalog of TCR beta chain sequences, a statistical classification framework was built. TCRdb carries this immuneACCESS record with in-frame sequences only. Its versions omit some clonotypes, under half of them owing to an unresolved V gene in the studies checked, with the rest unexplained. The V and J calls and clone size come from that table; D and trimming were worked out from the DNA. The sample table shows 170,000 or so clones, and 85% are seen once. Roughly 15% of the sample is taken by the ten largest.

The V gene is TRBV19 and the J gene is TRBJ2-7, with TRBD1 tentatively as D gene (7 bases match). This clonotype originated in a man between 18 and 29 years old in good health and CMV-seropositive. Sequenced sample: PBMCs. The nucleotide sequence reads TGTGCCAGTAGTATCCAGGGGGGCAACGGGTACGAGCAGTACTTC. The encoded protein is CASSIQGGNGYEQYF.